Each of the 30 T cell receptor beta chains below was sequenced from the same sample in a study of cytomegalovirus exposure and HLA in healthy donors. Both 60 Vbeta primers and 13 Jbeta primers went into the PCR. Some clones are missing from TCRdb's copy, which holds only in-frame ones; the method was immunoSEQ multiplex PCR. Of 150,000 to 200,000 clones listed, roughly 79% were seen once; the top ten hold about 1.3%. Specimen: PBMCs. The source of these receptors is a woman aged 45-65 years in good health and CMV-seronegative.

The chain couples TRBV28 to TRBJ1-2, with no clear D. The ends were cut back, 8 bases at V and 2 bases at J, with 18 bases in the middle. There are 15 residues in the CDR3. Germline CDR1 MDHEN, CDR2 SYDVKM. The CDR3 nucleotides are TGTGCCAGCGGTGTAACCCACGCGGGGAACTATGGCTACACCTTC. Residues: CASGVTHAGNYGYTF.

V is TRBV6-4 and J is TRBJ2-2, with 14 positions matching TRBD2. Germline loops: CDR1 MRHNA, CDR2 SNTAGT. The V gene end was trimmed by 6 bases and the J gene end by 4 bases; junction bases not matched to a gene: 4. The CDR3 length is 16 residues. CDR3 sequence reads: CASSLGLAGGTGELFF. In nucleotides, the CDR3 is TGTGCCAGCAGCCTAGGACTAGCGGGGGGCACCGGGGAGCTGTTTTTT.

The chain employs TRBV6-5 and TRBJ2-5; D remains unclear. CDR1 MNHEY and CDR2 SVGAGI come from the germline V gene. The CDR3 has 14 amino acids. V lost 1 base and J 2 bases, leaving 8 bases between the germline ends. CDR3 sequence: CASSYLSEQETQYF. The CDR3 DNA sequence: TGTGCCAGCAGTTACTTGTCAGAACAAGAGACCCAGTACTTC.

This rearrangement joins TRBV6-1 to TRBJ1-1; D gene unclear. V was trimmed by 7 bases and J by 1 base, leaving 13 bases between them. The germline V gene has CDR1 MNHNS and CDR2 SASEGT. The CDR3 has 14 residues. CDR3 sequence (DNA): TGTGCCAGCACTCAACAGCCTACGAACACTGAAGCTTTCTTT. It codes for CASTQQPTNTEAFF.

This chain connects TRBV4-1 to TRBJ2-7; TRBD1 matches 11 bases. The CDR3 consists of 15 residues. J gave up 4 bases and V 5 bases, and 7 bases lay outside the gene matches. Germline V CDR1 and CDR2: MGHRA, YSYEKL. The CDR3 here is CASSTWTGGKYEQYF. The CDR3 nucleotides are TGCGCCAGCAGCACATGGACAGGGGGCAAATACGAGCAGTACTTC.

The chain combines TRBV5-1 with TRBJ2-5; 11 positions agree with TRBD2. After removal of 3 bases from V and 1 base from J, the junction contained 5 bases not matched to a gene. The CDR3 length is 16 residues. Germline V CDR1 and CDR2: SGHRS, YFSETQ. The CDR3 sequence: CASSYLAGGVQETQYF. CDR3 nucleotide sequence: TGCGCCAGCAGCTACTTAGCGGGGGGGGTCCAAGAGACCCAGTACTTC.

The rearrangement joins TRBV9 to TRBJ2-5, with 8 bases lining up with TRBD1. The CDR3 covers 16 residues. The V gene end was trimmed by 0 bases and the J gene end by 1 base; junction bases not matched to a gene: 5. The germline V gene has CDR1 SGDLS and CDR2 YYNGEE. The CDR3 bases are TGTGCCAGCAGCGTAGCTGTTGACAGGGGCCAAGAGACCCAGTACTTC. Its translation is CASSVAVDRGQETQYF.

The chain combines TRBV15 with TRBJ1-2; D remains ambiguous. The germline V gene encodes CDR1 LNHNV and CDR2 YYDKDF (reference sequence). The CDR3 contains 18 residues. The V end lost 1 base, the J end lost 2 bases, and 20 bases lay between the germline ends. The CDR3 is CATSRAILTAMSNYGYTF. The DNA for the CDR3 is TGTGCCACCAGCAGAGCGATCTTAACAGCCATGTCCAACTATGGCTACACCTTC. The whole variable domain, filled in from reference TRBV15 and TRBJ1-2, reads DAMVIQNPRYQVTQFGKPVTLSCSQTLNHNVMYWYQQKSSQAPKLLFHYYDKDFNNEADTPDNFQSRRPNTSFCFLDIRSPGLGDTAMYLCATSRAILTAMSNYGYTFGSGTRLTVV.

This clone was recorded once. The J gene is TRBJ2-3, the V gene TRBV11-2; D ambiguous. Germline-derived CDR1 and CDR2 are SGHAT and FQNNGV. There are 12 residues in the CDR3. V was cut by 5 bases and J by 7 bases, with 10 bases left in between. Here the CDR3 DNA reads TGTGCCAGCAGCCAGGATTGGTATACGCAGTATTTT. Encoded protein: CASSQDWYTQYF.

The chain joins TRBV6-4 to TRBJ1-6; D not certain. Trimming took 3 bases from V and 7 from J, leaving 7 bases between them. CDR3 length equals 13 residues. Per the germline V gene, CDR1 is MRHNA and CDR2 is SNTAGT. The CDR3 protein is CASSEGGNSPLHF. As DNA, the CDR3 is TGTGCCAGCAGTGAGGGAGGGAATTCACCCCTCCACTTT.

This rearrangement joins TRBV19 to TRBJ2-1; D unresolved. This CDR3 has 16 residues. CDR1 and CDR2 (germline): LNHDA, SQIVND (reference sequence). V gave up 5 bases and J gave up 4 bases, with 18 bases separating them. CDR3 loop: CASSARDMPVYNEQFF. CDR3 in DNA: TGTGCCAGTAGTGCCCGAGACATGCCCGTGTACAATGAGCAGTTCTTC.

The rearrangement joins TRBV18 to TRBJ2-1, with a possible D match to TRBD2 (7 bases). Trimming stripped 3 bases from V and 3 bases from J, with 18 bases between. CDR1 is KGHSH, CDR2 LQKENI, per germline. The CDR3 runs 17 residues. CDR3 in DNA: TGTGCCAGCTCACCGTACCTACGGGGGGCGCGCTACAATGAGCAGTTCTTC. Protein: CASSPYLRGARYNEQFF.

This rearrangement joins TRBV5-4 to TRBJ2-1; D is ambiguous. The CDR3 is made up of 15 amino acids. The germline gives CDR1 SGHNT, CDR2 YYREEE (reference sequence). V gave up 1 base and J gave up 5 bases, with 13 bases separating them. The CDR3 DNA reads as TGTGCCAGCAGCTTGTTGTCTTATAATCACAATGAGCAGTTCTTC. As protein: CASSLLSYNHNEQFF.

This chain links TRBV25-1 with TRBJ2-3; D gene unclear. Trimming took 2 bases from V and 7 from J, leaving 13 bases between them. The length of the CDR3 is 14 residues. Germline V gene sequence: CDR1 MGHDK, CDR2 SYGVNS. The CDR3: CASSESFRLHTQYF. The CDR3 nucleotides are TGTGCCAGCAGTGAAAGCTTCAGGCTTCATACGCAGTATTTT.

The chain couples TRBV7-9 to TRBJ1-4, with 8 nucleotides matching TRBD1. The germline V gene encodes CDR1 SEHNR and CDR2 FQNEAQ (reference sequence). CDR3 length equals 15 residues. The junction had 9 bases not matched to a gene; V was cut back by 5 bases and J by 7 bases. The CDR3 DNA follows: TGTGCCAGCAGCCCAAGGGACAGGCCGGCTGAAAAACTGTTTTTT. It codes for CASSPRDRPAEKLFF.

The chain recombines TRBV7-7 with TRBJ2-2; 8 positions agree with TRBD2. Germline values: CDR1 SSHAT, CDR2 FNYEAQ (reference sequence). V gave up 3 bases and J gave up 6 bases; unmatched junction bases: 9. This CDR3 is 16 amino acids long. CDR3 nucleotide sequence: TGTGCCAGCAGCTTGGGGGTAGCGGGGAGGTCCGGGGAGCTGTTTTTT. Translating gives CASSLGVAGRSGELFF.

This rearrangement joins TRBV7-8 to TRBJ1-5; a weak D match, TRBD1 (5 bases). V lost 3 bases to trimming and J lost 5 bases, with 14 bases between them. This CDR3 has 15 amino acids. Looked up from germline, CDR1 is SGHVS and CDR2 is FQNEAQ. This CDR3 reads CASSFGRDGDQPQHF. CDR3 sequence (DNA): TGTGCCAGCAGCTTTGGGCGGGACGGCGATCAGCCCCAGCATTTT.

This chain connects TRBV5-5 to TRBJ1-4; a weak D match, TRBD1 (5 bases). V was shortened by 7 bases and J by 7 bases, with 20 bases between the two germline ends. CDR1 and CDR2 (germline): SGHKS, YYEKEE (reference sequence). This CDR3 comprises 15 residues. This CDR3 is CASSETTVSIEKLFF. For the CDR3, the DNA is TGTGCCAGCTCGGAGACGACAGTTAGTATTGAAAAACTGTTTTTT. Full variable domain (outside the CDR3, taken from reference TRBV5-5 and TRBJ1-4): DAGVTQSPTHLIKTRGQQVTLRCSPISGHKSVSWYQQVLGQGPQFIFQYYEKEERGRGNFPDRFSARQFPNYSSELNVNALLLGDSALYLCASSETTVSIEKLFFGSGTQLSVL.

V gene TRBV28 combines with J gene TRBJ1-5, with 7 positions matching TRBD1. CDR1 and CDR2 from the germline V gene are MDHEN and SYDVKM. The CDR3 is 15 residues long. V shed 9 bases, J shed 5 bases, and the junction held 13 bases outside the gene matches. This chain's CDR3 is CASLSTGRIYQPQHF. The CDR3 bases are TGTGCCAGTCTGTCGACAGGGCGAATTTATCAGCCCCAGCATTTT.

This rearrangement joins TRBV20-1 to TRBJ2-7, with D unclear. Trimming pared 2 bases from V and 4 bases from J, leaving 6 bases between. Per germline, CDR1 DFQATT and CDR2 SNEGSKA (reference sequence). The CDR3 consists of 11 residues. The CDR3 sequence is CSARRVYEQYF. Here the CDR3 DNA reads TGCAGTGCTAGAAGAGTGTACGAGCAGTACTTC.

This rearrangement joins TRBV28 to TRBJ1-5, with D maybe TRBD1 (6 bases). Germline V gene data show CDR1 as MDHEN and CDR2 as SYDVKM. The CDR3 extends over 15 amino acids. The V end was cut by 2 bases, the J end by 7 bases, with 15 bases between. CDR3 region: CASSLVFGTLQPQHF. The CDR3 DNA reads TGTGCCAGCAGTTTAGTGTTCGGGACACTCCAGCCCCAGCATTTT.

The gene calls are TRBV7-2 and TRBJ2-3; TRBD1 agrees at 7 bases. Trimming cost V 3 bases and J 5 bases; bases outside gene matches: 8. This CDR3 is built from 15 residues. CDR1 is SGHTA and CDR2 is FQGNSA in the germline V gene. In DNA, the CDR3 is TGTGCCAGCAGCTTCAGGGGGAGCTACGGAGATACGCAGTATTTT. Amino acids: CASSFRGSYGDTQYF.

A few counts support this clone. The gene calls are TRBV5-4 and TRBJ2-2; 7 nucleotides agree with TRBD2. Germline CDR1 SGHNT, CDR2 YYREEE (reference sequence). With V trimmed by 0 bases and J by 0 bases, 2 bases remained unmatched. The CDR3 runs 16 residues. This CDR3 is CASSLGRGTNTGELFF. The DNA for the CDR3 is TGTGCCAGCAGCTTGGGGCGGGGGACGAACACCGGGGAGCTGTTTTTT.

This clone has just a few counts. The chain recombines TRBV19 with TRBJ1-6; 7 bases map to TRBD1. With V trimmed by 4 bases and J by 5 bases, 5 bases remained unmatched. Germline V gene lookup returns CDR1 LNHDA and CDR2 SQIVND (reference sequence). This CDR3 contains 15 residues. For the CDR3, the DNA is TGTGCCAGTAGTACTGGGACAGCTAATAATTCACCCCTCCACTTT. Translated: CASSTGTANNSPLHF.

The rearrangement joins TRBV15 to TRBJ1-3; no reliable D call. The germline CDR1 and CDR2 sequences are LNHNV and YYDKDF (reference sequence). The CDR3 has 15 residues. Trimming stripped 8 bases from V and 0 bases from J, with 14 bases between. The CDR3 sequence is CATSIDTRSGNTIYF. The DNA for the CDR3 is TGTGCCACCTCCATCGACACCCGCTCTGGAAACACCATATATTTT.

The chain combines TRBV28 with TRBJ1-5, with D possibly TRBD1 on 6 matching bases. The germline V gene has CDR1 MDHEN and CDR2 SYDVKM. Trimming stripped 4 bases from V and 0 bases from J, with 13 bases between. The CDR3 is made up of 16 amino acids. CDR3 nucleotides: TGTGCCAGCAGTTCGACAGGTTATTATAGCAATCAGCCCCAGCATTTT. Translated: CASSSTGYYSNQPQHF.

This chain links TRBV28 with TRBJ2-7, with 7 bases lining up with TRBD1. CDR1 MDHEN and CDR2 SYDVKM come from the germline V gene. The V and J ends lost 6 bases and 1 base, in that order; junction bases with no gene match: 6. The CDR3 is 14 residues long. The CDR3 region has the DNA TGTGCCAGCAGGAACCCGGGACAGTCCTACGAGCAGTACTTC. Translation gives CASRNPGQSYEQYF. Based on the CDR3 plus reference TRBV28 and TRBJ2-7, the full variable domain is DVKVTQSSRYLVKRTGEKVFLECVQDMDHENMFWYRQDPGLGLRLIYFSYDVKMKEKGDIPEGYSVSREKKERFSLILESASTNQTSMYLCASRNPGQSYEQYFGPGTRLTVT.

The chain recombines TRBV28 with TRBJ1-3, with D possibly matching TRBD1 (5 bases). This CDR3 has 16 residues. Germline V lookup: CDR1 MDHEN, CDR2 SYDVKM. V dropped 6 bases and J dropped 0 bases, with 15 bases sitting between them. The CDR3 sequence: CASRPGGMYSGNTIYF. DNA for the CDR3: TGTGCCAGCAGGCCTGGGGGGATGTACTCTGGAAACACCATATATTTT.

The J gene is TRBJ2-1, the V gene TRBV25-1; 15 nucleotides match TRBD2. V shed 4 bases, J shed 10 bases, and the junction held 14 bases outside the gene matches. From germline, CDR1 is MGHDK and CDR2 SYGVNS. This CDR3 contains 18 residues. CDR3 amino acids: CASSAGRTSGRAWGEQFF. CDR3 in DNA: TGTGCCAGCAGTGCGGGAAGGACTAGCGGGAGGGCCTGGGGGGAGCAGTTCTTC.

The chain recombines TRBV28 with TRBJ1-2, with D possibly TRBD1 on 5 matching bases. This CDR3 is 16 amino acids long. Germline CDR1 and CDR2: MDHEN and SYDVKM. Trimming cost V 3 bases and J 3 bases, with 17 bases left between them. As DNA, the CDR3 is TGTGCCAGCAGTTTGGGCCTCGGTTCAGGGCACTATGGCTACACCTTC. This translates into CASSLGLGSGHYGYTF.